One and the same sample provided the 27 T cell receptor beta chains below, sequenced in a study of T cells after yellow fever vaccination. MiXCR, applied by TCRdb to the 5' RACE reads, yields one record per CDR3 protein. The table has 300,000 to 350,000 distinct CDR3 sequences, 8% to 9.5% seen once; the top ten hold 17%. This specimen consisted of PBMCs, obtained 35 to 50 days after the first yellow fever vaccination. These receptors all come from a man younger than 35 who received the YFV17D yellow fever vaccine.

The CDR3 is CASSFRRGENADTQYF. The CDR3 DNA is TGTGCCAGCAGCTTTCGGCGGGGGGAAAATGCAGATACGCAGTATTTT. This rearrangement joins TRBV7-2 to TRBJ2-3; 8 bases match TRBD2. CDR1 SGHTA and CDR2 FQGNSA come from the germline V gene. The CDR3 runs to 16 residues. With 3 bases clipped from V and 4 bases from J, the junction kept 9 bases outside the gene matches.

In its sample, this clonotype was seen a few times. The V and J genes are TRBV18 and TRBJ1-1; D not certain. The CDR3 contains 13 residues. Germline V CDR1 and CDR2: KGHSH, LQKENI. V was cut by 3 bases and J by 3 bases, with 8 bases left in between. The CDR3 loop is CASSPNTDTEAFF. In nucleotides, the CDR3 is TGTGCCAGCTCACCTAACACGGACACTGAAGCTTTCTTT.

In its sample, this clonotype was seen a few times. Mismatch with germline at one junction end may stem from a read error. V usage is TRBV12-3 or TRBV12-4 and J usage is TRBJ1-5; perhaps TRBD1 as D (6 bases). This CDR3 spans 13 amino acids. The CDR3 nucleotides read TGTGCCAGCAGATCGGGGGCCCCTCAGTCCCAGCATTTT. Translation: CASRSGAPQSQHF.

In this sample, this clonotype turned up a few times. V gene TRBV4-2 combines with J gene TRBJ2-4; possible D gene TRBD1, 5 bases. The germline V and J ends were trimmed by 4 bases and 1 base, with 17 bases remaining between them. This CDR3 is built from 17 residues. CDR1 is LGHNA and CDR2 is YNFKEQ in the germline V gene. The chain's CDR3 is CASSPLPGLSAKNIQYF. CDR3 sequence (DNA): TGTGCCAGCAGCCCTTTACCAGGGTTAAGTGCCAAAAACATTCAGTACTTC.

In its sample, this clonotype was seen a few times. DNA of the CDR3: TGTGCCAGCAGTCACGGGACCCAGACTCTGCCCCAGCATTTT. Translation gives CASSHGTQTLPQHF. The chain couples TRBV27 to TRBJ1-5; D might be TRBD1 (5 bases). Trimming cost V 5 bases and J 9 bases, with 17 bases left between them. The CDR3 is 14 residues long. In germline, CDR1 is MNHEY, CDR2 SMNVEV (reference sequence).

J is TRBJ1-3 and V is TRBV6-6; D remains ambiguous. Trimming removed 11 bases from V and 4 bases from J, with 12 bases in between. The CDR3 is 12 amino acids. The germline V gene encodes CDR1 MNHNY and CDR2 SVGAGI (reference sequence). The CDR3, as DNA: TGTGCCTCCGGGCCGGGGGGAAACACCATATATTTT. This encodes CASGPGGNTIYF.

In its sample, this clonotype was seen a few times. The chain recombines TRBV6-2 or TRBV6-3 with TRBJ2-7; D may be TRBD1 or TRBD2 (5 bases each). V lost 6 bases and J 2 bases, leaving 17 bases between the germline ends. Germline CDR1 MNHEY, CDR2 SVGEGT. This CDR3 spans 15 amino acids. The CDR3: CASRAAGAITYEQYF. The CDR3 DNA reads TGTGCCAGCAGGGCCGCCGGGGCAATAACCTACGAGCAGTACTTC.

The rearrangement joins TRBV5-1 to TRBJ1-6; D unclear. Germline lookup yields CDR1 SGHRS and CDR2 YFSETQ. V lost 3 bases, J lost 9 bases, and 16 bases lay in between. This CDR3 is 15 amino acids long. The CDR3 sequence is CASSSSEIRASPLHF. The CDR3, as DNA: TGCGCCAGCAGCTCGTCAGAGATACGGGCTTCACCCCTCCACTTT.

This clonotype was counted at least ten times. V is TRBV9 and J is TRBJ2-5; 11 nucleotides line up with TRBD2. Trimming at V came to 4 bases and at J to 1 base, leaving 3 bases not matched to a gene. CDR1 SGDLS and CDR2 YYNGEE come from the germline V gene. This CDR3 contains 15 residues. CDR3 DNA: TGTGCCAGCAGCACCGGACTAGCGGGCCAAGAGACCCAGTACTTC. Translation: CASSTGLAGQETQYF.

This clonotype has more than one count but fewer than ten. The rearrangement joins TRBV29-1 to TRBJ1-1; no clear D. The CDR3 length is 12 residues. Trimming took off 0 bases at V and 6 bases at J, with 8 bases between the two ends. The V gene's germline CDR1 is SQVTM and CDR2 ANQGSEA. The CDR3 spells CSVEDGGAEAFF. In DNA form, the CDR3 reads TGCAGCGTTGAAGACGGTGGGGCTGAAGCTTTCTTT. Combining the CDR3 with reference TRBV29-1 and TRBJ1-1 gives the whole variable domain SAVISQKPSRDICQRGTSLTIQCQVDSQVTMMFWYRQQPGQSLTLIATANQGSEATYESGFVIDKFPISRPNLTFSTLTVSNMSPEDSSIYLCSVEDGGAEAFFGQGTRLTVV.

In its sample, this clonotype was seen a few times. The chain has TRBV19 and TRBJ2-7; weak D call: TRBD2 (6 bases). Germline values: CDR1 LNHDA, CDR2 SQIVND (reference sequence). Trimming left V 5 bases short and J 0 bases short, with 17 bases between. The CDR3 has 16 amino acids. In DNA, the CDR3 is TGTGCCAGTAGTCCCTTGCTACGGGGGAGCTCCTACGAGCAGTACTTC. It yields the protein CASSPLLRGSSYEQYF.

V and J are TRBV7-3 and TRBJ2-3, with 7 bases aligning to TRBD2. V was pared by 3 bases and J by 5 bases, with 2 bases of the junction left unmatched. Germline loops: CDR1 SGHTA, CDR2 FQGTGA. CDR3 size: 13 residues. The CDR3 reads CASSFSGVDTQYF. As DNA, the CDR3 is TGTGCCAGCAGCTTCAGCGGGGTAGATACGCAGTATTTT.

The chain is built from TRBV24-1 and TRBJ2-1, with a tentative D call TRBD1 (5 bases). CDR1 KGHDR and CDR2 SFDVKD come from the germline V gene. The V and J ends lost 2 bases and 0 bases respectively, with 19 bases between them. The CDR3 length is 19 residues. CDR3 protein: CATSDSPTQGSFSYNEQFF. The CDR3 nucleotides read TGTGCCACCAGTGATTCCCCCACCCAGGGAAGTTTCTCCTACAATGAGCAGTTCTTC.

The rearrangement joins TRBV4-1 to TRBJ2-3; D may correspond to TRBD1 or TRBD2 (5 bases each). This CDR3 has 16 residues. In germline, CDR1 is MGHRA, CDR2 YSYEKL. The ends were cut back, 3 bases at V and 3 bases at J, with 16 bases in the middle. In nucleotides, the CDR3 is TGCGCCAGCAGCCAGGGGGAACCTACACCGACAGATACGCAGTATTTT. Residues: CASSQGEPTPTDTQYF.

This clonotype has more than one count but fewer than ten. The chain employs TRBV7-2 and TRBJ2-4, with 11 bases that match TRBD1. The CDR3 length is 14 residues. The junction had 4 bases not matched to a gene; V was cut back by 3 bases and J by 9 bases. CDR1 and CDR2 (germline): SGHTA, FQGNSA. The CDR3 region is CASSLGTGGTIQYF. The CDR3 DNA follows: TGTGCCAGCAGCTTGGGGACAGGGGGGACCATTCAGTACTTC. The whole variable domain, remainder taken from reference TRBV7-2 and TRBJ2-4, is GAGVSQSPSNKVTEKGKDVELRCDPISGHTALYWYRQSLGQGLEFLIYFQGNSAPDKSGLPSDRFSAERTGGSVSTLTIQRTQQEDSAVYLCASSLGTGGTIQYFGAGTRLSVL.

The rearrangement links TRBV10-3 to TRBJ2-6; D unclear. This CDR3 is built from 16 residues. Germline lookup yields CDR1 ENHRY and CDR2 SYGVKD. The germline V and J ends were trimmed by 6 bases and 0 bases, with 12 bases remaining between them. CDR3 loop: CAISPRWGSGANVLTF. For the CDR3, the DNA is TGTGCCATCAGCCCCCGGTGGGGCTCTGGGGCCAACGTCCTGACTTTC.

This clonotype was detected a few times. This chain connects TRBV10-3 to TRBJ2-1, with 7 bases that match TRBD1. V was clipped by 8 bases and J by 3 bases; unmatched bases: 7. The CDR3 has 14 amino acids. Germline CDR1 and CDR2: ENHRY and SYGVKD. CDR3 amino acids: CAIRQGVIYNEQFF. DNA of the CDR3: TGTGCCATCCGTCAGGGGGTGATCTACAATGAGCAGTTCTTC.

This clonotype appeared a few times. The chain couples TRBV30 to TRBJ1-1; no clear D. This CDR3 spans 13 amino acids. Trimming removed 8 bases from V and 0 bases from J, with 13 bases in between. Germline loops: CDR1 GTSNPN, CDR2 SVGIG (reference sequence). The CDR3 sequence is CATSLSLNTEAFF. CDR3 coding DNA: TGTGCCACCTCGCTCTCCCTGAACACTGAAGCTTTCTTT.

This clonotype was detected ten times or more. The chain recombines TRBV18 with TRBJ1-2; TRBD1 agrees at 8 bases. V lost 4 bases and J lost 7; bases outside the gene matches: 8. The V gene's germline CDR1 is KGHSH and CDR2 LQKENI. The CDR3 spans 14 residues. The DNA for the CDR3 is TGTGCCAGCTCACTCTCGACAGGGGACCCTGGCTACACCTTC. Protein: CASSLSTGDPGYTF. Full variable domain (missing parts from reference TRBV18 and TRBJ1-2): NAGVMQNPRHLVRRRGQEARLRCSPMKGHSHVYWYRQLPEEGLKFMVYLQKENIIDESGMPKERFSAEFPKEGPSILRIQQVVRGDSAAYFCASSLSTGDPGYTFGSGTRLTVV.

This clonotype has just a few counts. V usage is TRBV6-2 or TRBV6-3 and J usage is TRBJ2-7; tentative D call: TRBD1 (5 bases). CDR1 and CDR2 (germline): MNHEY, SVGEGT. The CDR3 length is 13 residues. Deletions cut 6 bases from V and 0 bases from J, with 9 bases between. The CDR3 loop reads CASSQGVSYEQYV. The CDR3 nucleotides read TGTGCCAGCAGCCAAGGGGTCTCCTACGAGCAGTACGTC.

The gene calls are TRBV7-2 and TRBJ2-5; D may correspond to TRBD1 or TRBD2 (6 bases each). Trimming pared 11 bases from V and 7 bases from J, leaving 29 bases between. The CDR3 has 16 amino acids. The germline gives CDR1 SGHTA, CDR2 FQGNSA. CDR3 bases: TGTGCCTCAACCCCCCGAGGACTCGGGGGCGTAGCGACCCAGTACTTC. This translates into CASTPRGLGGVATQYF.

The chain joins TRBV4-3 to TRBJ2-2, with D possibly TRBD2 on 7 matching bases. V was clipped by 0 bases and J by 5 bases, with 13 bases between them. This CDR3 has 16 amino acids. CDR1 and CDR2 (germline): LGHNA, YSLEER. CDR3 bases: TGCGCCAGCAGCCAAGATTCCGGGGGGCGAACCGGGGAGCTGTTTTTT. Its protein product is CASSQDSGGRTGELFF.

The V and J genes are TRBV19 and TRBJ1-1; 9 nucleotides match TRBD1. CDR1 is LNHDA and CDR2 is SQIVND in the germline V gene (reference sequence). The V gene end was trimmed by 10 bases and the J gene end by 3 bases; junction bases not matched to a gene: 9. CDR3 length equals 14 residues. The CDR3 loop reads CATIKDRGYTEAFF. The CDR3 DNA is TGTGCCACCATTAAAGACAGGGGGTACACTGAAGCTTTCTTT.

The chain carries TRBV12-3 or TRBV12-4 and TRBJ2-2, with D possibly being TRBD2 (6 bases). The CDR3 covers 14 residues. V lost 6 bases, J lost 1 base, and 9 bases lay in between. This CDR3 is CASRNSGNTGELFF. The CDR3 region has the DNA TGTGCCAGCAGAAATAGCGGGAACACCGGGGAGCTGTTTTTT.

J is TRBJ2-5 and V is TRBV5-4; D perhaps matches TRBD2 (5 bases). This CDR3 contains 14 residues. Trimming removed 4 bases at V and 1 base at J, with 11 bases between. CDR1 is SGHNT, CDR2 YYREEE, per germline (reference sequence). CDR3 nucleotides: TGTGCCAGCAGCCCTGGACGGGGCCAAGAGACCCAGTACTTC. Translated: CASSPGRGQETQYF.

This clonotype has a handful of counts. This sequence joins TRBV7-2 and TRBJ1-6, with 8 bases identical to TRBD1. Per germline, CDR1 SGHTA and CDR2 FQGNSA. Germline trimming cut 5 bases from V and 7 bases from J; bases unmatched to any gene: 7. The CDR3 consists of 15 residues. The CDR3 reads CASSPQGARNSPLHF. The CDR3 coding sequence is TGTGCCAGCAGCCCTCAGGGGGCTCGGAATTCACCCCTCCACTTT. The variable domain in full, completed from reference TRBV7-2 and TRBJ1-6, reads GAGVSQSPSNKVTEKGKDVELRCDPISGHTALYWYRQSLGQGLEFLIYFQGNSAPDKSGLPSDRFSAERTGGSVSTLTIQRTQQEDSAVYLCASSPQGARNSPLHFGNGTRLTVT.

This chain connects TRBV18 to TRBJ1-2, with 7 bases matching TRBD1. Germline-derived CDR1 and CDR2 are KGHSH and LQKENI. V dropped 5 bases and J dropped 2; count of bases not matched to a gene: 2. This CDR3 region has 13 residues. The CDR3 DNA sequence: TGTGCCAGCTCAGCGGACAGGAACTATGGCTACACCTTC. This sequence encodes CASSADRNYGYTF. The full variable domain, its missing parts supplied by reference TRBV18 and TRBJ1-2, is NAGVMQNPRHLVRRRGQEARLRCSPMKGHSHVYWYRQLPEEGLKFMVYLQKENIIDESGMPKERFSAEFPKEGPSILRIQQVVRGDSAAYFCASSADRNYGYTFGSGTRLTVV.